This TCR beta chain was identified during a study of T cell responses to AZD1222 COVID-19 vaccine. Overall study results and limits: Regions left unmutated in variants are reportedly the target of nearly half of spike-specific TCRs. Clonal diversity was possibly underestimated, and white British individuals and females predominated among donors.

V lost 8 bases to trimming and J lost 4 bases, with 18 bases between them. CDR3 length: 15 amino acids. CDR1 is SGHNT and CDR2 is YENEEA in the germline V gene. Using immunoSEQ multiplex PCR, the repertoire was profiled, and TCRdb retains in-frame clones only, with some absent. The table lists about 110,000 clones, more than 65% of them singletons. Notes on this clone: What it recognizes is unknown.

The TCR comes from an adult in good health. The sequencing used peripheral blood, collected on day 0 of AZD1222 vaccination. The chain joins TRBV11-3 to TRBJ2-1, with D possibly TRBD2 on 6 matching bases. CDR3: CASAQSAGTYNEQFF. The CDR3 coding sequence is TGTGCCAGCGCCCAGAGTGCGGGGACTTACAATGAGCAGTTCTTC.